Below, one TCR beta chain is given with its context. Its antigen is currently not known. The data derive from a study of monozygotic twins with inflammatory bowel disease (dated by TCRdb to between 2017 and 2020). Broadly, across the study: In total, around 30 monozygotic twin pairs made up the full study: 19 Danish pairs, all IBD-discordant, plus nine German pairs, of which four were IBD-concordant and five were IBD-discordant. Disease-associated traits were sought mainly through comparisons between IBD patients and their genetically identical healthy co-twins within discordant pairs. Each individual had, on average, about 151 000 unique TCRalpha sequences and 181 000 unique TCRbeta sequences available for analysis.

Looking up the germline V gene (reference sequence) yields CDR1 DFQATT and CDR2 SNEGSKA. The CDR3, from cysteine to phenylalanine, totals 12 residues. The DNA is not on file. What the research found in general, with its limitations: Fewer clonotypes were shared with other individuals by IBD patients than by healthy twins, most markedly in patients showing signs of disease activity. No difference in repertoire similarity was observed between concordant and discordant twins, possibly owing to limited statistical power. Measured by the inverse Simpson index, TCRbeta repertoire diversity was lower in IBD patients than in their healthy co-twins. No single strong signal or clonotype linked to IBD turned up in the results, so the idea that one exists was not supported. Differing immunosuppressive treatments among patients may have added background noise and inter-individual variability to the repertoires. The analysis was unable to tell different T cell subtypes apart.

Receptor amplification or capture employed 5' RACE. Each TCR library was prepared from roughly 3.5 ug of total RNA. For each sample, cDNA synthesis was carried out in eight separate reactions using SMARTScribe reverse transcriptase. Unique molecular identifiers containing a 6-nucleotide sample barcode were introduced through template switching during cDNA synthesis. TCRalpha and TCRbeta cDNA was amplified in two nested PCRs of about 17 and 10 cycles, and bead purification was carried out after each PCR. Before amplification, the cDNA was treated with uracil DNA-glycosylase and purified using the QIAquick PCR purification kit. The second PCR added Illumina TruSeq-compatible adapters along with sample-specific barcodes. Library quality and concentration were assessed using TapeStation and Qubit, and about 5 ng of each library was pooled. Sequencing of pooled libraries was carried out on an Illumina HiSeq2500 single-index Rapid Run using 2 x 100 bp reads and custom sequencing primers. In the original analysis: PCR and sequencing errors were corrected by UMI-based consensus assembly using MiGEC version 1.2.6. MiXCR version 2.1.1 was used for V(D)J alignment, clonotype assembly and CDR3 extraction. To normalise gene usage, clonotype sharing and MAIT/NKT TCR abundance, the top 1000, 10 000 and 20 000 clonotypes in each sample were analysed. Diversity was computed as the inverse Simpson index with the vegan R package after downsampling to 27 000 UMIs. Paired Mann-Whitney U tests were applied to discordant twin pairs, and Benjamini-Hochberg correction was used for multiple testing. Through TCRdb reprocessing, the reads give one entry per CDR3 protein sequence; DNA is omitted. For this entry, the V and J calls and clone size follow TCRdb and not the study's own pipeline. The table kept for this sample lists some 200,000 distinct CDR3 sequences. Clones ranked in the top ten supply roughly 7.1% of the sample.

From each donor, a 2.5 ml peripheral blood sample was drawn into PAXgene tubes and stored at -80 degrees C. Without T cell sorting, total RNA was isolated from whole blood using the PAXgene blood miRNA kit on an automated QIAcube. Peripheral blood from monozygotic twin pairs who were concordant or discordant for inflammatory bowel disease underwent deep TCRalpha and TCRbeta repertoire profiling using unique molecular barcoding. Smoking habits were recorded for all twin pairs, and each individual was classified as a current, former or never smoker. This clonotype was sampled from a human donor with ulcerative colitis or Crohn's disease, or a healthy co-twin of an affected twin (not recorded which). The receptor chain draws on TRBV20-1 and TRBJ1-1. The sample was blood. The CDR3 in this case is CSAPDRNTEAFF.